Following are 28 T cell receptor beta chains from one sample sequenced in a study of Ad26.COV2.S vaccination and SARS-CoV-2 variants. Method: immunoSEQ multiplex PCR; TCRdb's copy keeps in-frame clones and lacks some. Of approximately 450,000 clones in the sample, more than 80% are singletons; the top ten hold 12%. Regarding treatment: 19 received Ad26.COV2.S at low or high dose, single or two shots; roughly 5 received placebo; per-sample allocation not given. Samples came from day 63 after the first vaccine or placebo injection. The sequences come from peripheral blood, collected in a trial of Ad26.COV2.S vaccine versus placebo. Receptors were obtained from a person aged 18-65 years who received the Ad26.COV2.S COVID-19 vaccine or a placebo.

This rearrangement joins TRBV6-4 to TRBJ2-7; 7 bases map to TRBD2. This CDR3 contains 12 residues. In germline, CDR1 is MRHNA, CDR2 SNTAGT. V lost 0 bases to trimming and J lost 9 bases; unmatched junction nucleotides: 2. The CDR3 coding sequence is TGTGCCAGCAGTGACTCTCGGGGGGTGCAGTACTTC. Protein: CASSDSRGVQYF.

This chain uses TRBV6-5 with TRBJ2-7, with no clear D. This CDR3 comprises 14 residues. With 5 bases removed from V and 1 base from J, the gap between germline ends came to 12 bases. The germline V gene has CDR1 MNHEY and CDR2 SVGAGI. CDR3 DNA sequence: TGTGCCAGCAGTCGGCCGGGCCTTTCCTACGAGCAGTACTTC. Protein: CASSRPGLSYEQYF.

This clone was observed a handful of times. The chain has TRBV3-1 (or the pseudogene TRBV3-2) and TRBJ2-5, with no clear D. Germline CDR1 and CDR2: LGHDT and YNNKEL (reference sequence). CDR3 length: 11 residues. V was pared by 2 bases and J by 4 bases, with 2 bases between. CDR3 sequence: CASSQRETQYF. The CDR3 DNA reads TGTGCCAGCAGCCAACGAGAGACCCAGTACTTC.

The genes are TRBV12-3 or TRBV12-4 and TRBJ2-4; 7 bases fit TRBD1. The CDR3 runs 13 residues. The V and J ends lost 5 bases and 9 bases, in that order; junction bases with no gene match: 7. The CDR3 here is CASSRDRVSIQYF. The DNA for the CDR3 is TGTGCCAGCAGTCGCGACAGGGTTAGCATTCAGTACTTC.

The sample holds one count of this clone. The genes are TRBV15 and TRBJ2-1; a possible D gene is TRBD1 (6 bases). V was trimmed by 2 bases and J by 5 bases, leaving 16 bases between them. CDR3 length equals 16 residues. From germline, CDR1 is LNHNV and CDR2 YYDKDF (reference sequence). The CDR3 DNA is TGTGCCACCAGCAGATCCCGTCAGGGGTGGAACAATGAGCAGTTCTTC. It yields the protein CATSRSRQGWNNEQFF.

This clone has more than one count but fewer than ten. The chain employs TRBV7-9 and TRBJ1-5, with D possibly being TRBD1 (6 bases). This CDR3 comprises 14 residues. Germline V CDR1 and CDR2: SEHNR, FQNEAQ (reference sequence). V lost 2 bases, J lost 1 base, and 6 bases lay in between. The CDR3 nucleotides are TGTGCCAGCAGCTTAACAGGGAGCAATCAGCCCCAGCATTTT. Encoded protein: CASSLTGSNQPQHF.

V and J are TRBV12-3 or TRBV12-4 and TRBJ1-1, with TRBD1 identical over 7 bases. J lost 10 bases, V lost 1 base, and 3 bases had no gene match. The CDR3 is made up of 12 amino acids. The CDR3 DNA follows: TGTGCCAGCAGTTTAGTCCAGGGGGTAGCTTTCTTT. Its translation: CASSLVQGVAFF.

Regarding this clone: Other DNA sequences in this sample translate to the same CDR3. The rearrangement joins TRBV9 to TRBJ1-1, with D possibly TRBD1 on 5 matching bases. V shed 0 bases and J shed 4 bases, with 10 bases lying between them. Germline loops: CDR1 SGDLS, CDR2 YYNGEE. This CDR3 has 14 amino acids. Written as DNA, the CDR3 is TGTGCCAGCAGCGTAGTGGCCGGGGGCACTGAAGCTTTCTTT. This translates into CASSVVAGGTEAFF.

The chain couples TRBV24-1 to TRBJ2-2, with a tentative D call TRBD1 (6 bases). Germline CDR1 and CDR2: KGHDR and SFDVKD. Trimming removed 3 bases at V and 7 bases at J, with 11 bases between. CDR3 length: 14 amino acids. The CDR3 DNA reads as TGTGCCACCAGTGATCCAAACAGGGACGGGGAGCTGTTTTTT. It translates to CATSDPNRDGELFF.

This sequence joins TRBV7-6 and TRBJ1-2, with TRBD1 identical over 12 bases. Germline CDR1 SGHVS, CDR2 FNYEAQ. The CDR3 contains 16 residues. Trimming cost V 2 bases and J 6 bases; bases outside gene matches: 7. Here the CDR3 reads CASSLISGQGADGYTF. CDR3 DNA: TGTGCCAGCAGCTTAATCTCGGGACAGGGGGCAGATGGCTACACCTTC.

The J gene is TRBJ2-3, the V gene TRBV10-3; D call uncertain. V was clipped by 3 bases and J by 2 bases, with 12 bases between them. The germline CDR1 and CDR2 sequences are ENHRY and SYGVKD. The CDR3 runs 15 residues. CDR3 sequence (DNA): TGTGCCATCAGTGAATCTGGCGGACCCACAGATACGCAGTATTTT. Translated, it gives CAISESGGPTDTQYF.

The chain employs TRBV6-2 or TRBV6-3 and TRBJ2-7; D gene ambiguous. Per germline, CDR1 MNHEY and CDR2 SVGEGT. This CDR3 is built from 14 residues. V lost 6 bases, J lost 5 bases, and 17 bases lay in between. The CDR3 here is CASSVTNGDDEQYF. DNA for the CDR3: TGTGCCAGCAGCGTTACTAACGGAGACGACGAGCAGTACTTC.

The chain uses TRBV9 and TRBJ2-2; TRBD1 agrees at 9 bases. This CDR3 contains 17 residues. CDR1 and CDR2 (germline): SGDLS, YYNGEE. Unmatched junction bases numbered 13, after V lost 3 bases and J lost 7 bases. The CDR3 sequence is CASSASRDREYNGELFF. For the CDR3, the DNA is TGTGCCAGCAGCGCCTCCCGGGACAGGGAGTACAACGGGGAGCTGTTTTTT.

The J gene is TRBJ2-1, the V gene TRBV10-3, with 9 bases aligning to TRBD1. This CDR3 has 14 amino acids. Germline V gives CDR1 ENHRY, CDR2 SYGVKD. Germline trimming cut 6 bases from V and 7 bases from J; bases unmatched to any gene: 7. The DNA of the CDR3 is TGTGCCATCAGAGCCGGGACAGGGAGGAATGAGCAGTTCTTC. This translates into CAIRAGTGRNEQFF.

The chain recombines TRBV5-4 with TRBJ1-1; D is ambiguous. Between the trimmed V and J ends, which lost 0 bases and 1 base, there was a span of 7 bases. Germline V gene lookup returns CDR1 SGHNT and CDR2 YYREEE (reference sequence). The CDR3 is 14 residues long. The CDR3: CASSLGGRNTEAFF. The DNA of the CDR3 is TGTGCCAGCAGCTTGGGAGGCAGGAACACTGAAGCTTTCTTT.

The CDR3 coding sequence is TGTGCCAGTAGTATTGGGAAGGCCTCGAACACTGAAGCTTTCTTT. Residues: CASSIGKASNTEAFF. The rearrangement joins TRBV19 to TRBJ1-1; D not resolved. V gave up 3 bases and J gave up 1 base, with 12 bases separating them. Germline CDR1 reads LNHDA; CDR2 reads SQIVND (reference sequence). CDR3 length equals 15 residues.

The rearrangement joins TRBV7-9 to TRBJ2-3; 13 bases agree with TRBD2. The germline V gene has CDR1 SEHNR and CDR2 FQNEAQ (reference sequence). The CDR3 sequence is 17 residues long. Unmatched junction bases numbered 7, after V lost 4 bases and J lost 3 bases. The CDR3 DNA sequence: TGTGCCAGCAGCTCGGGACTAGCGGGGCCGTGGACAGATACGCAGTATTTT. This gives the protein CASSSGLAGPWTDTQYF.

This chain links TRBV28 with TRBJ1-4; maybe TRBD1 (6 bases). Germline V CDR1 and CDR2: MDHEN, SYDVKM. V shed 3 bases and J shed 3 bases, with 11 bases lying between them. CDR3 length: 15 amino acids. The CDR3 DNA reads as TGTGCCAGCAGTTTGGGGGCAGCTTCTAATGAAAAACTGTTTTTT. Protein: CASSLGAASNEKLFF.

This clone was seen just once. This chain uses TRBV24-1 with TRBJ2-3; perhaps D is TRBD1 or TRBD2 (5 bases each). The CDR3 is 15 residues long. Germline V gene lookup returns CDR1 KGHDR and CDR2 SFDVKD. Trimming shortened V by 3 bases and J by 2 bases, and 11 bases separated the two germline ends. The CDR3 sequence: CATSDGGTHTDTQYF. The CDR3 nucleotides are TGTGCCACCAGTGATGGGGGTACACACACAGATACGCAGTATTTT.

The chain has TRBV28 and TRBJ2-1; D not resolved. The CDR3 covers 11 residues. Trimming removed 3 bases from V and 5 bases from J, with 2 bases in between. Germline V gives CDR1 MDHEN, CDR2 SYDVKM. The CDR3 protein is CASSFDNEQFF. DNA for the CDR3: TGTGCCAGCAGTTTCGACAATGAGCAGTTCTTC.

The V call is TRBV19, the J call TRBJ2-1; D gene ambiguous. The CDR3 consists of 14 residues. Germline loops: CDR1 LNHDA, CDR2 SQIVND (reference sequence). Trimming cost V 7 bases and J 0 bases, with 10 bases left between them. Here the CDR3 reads CASTDFSSYNEQFF. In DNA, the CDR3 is TGTGCCAGTACCGATTTTTCCTCCTACAATGAGCAGTTCTTC.

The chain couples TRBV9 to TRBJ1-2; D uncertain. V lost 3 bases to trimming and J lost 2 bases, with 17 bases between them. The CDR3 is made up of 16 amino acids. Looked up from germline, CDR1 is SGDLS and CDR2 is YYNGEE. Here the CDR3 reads CASSAPAAAPNYGYTF. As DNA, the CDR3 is TGTGCCAGCAGCGCCCCGGCCGCGGCGCCCAACTATGGCTACACCTTC. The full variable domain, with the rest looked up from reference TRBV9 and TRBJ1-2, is DSGVTQTPKHLITATGQRVTLRCSPRSGDLSVYWYQQSLDQGLQFLIQYYNGEERAKGNILERFSAQQFPDLHSELNLSSLELGDSALYFCASSAPAAAPNYGYTFGSGTRLTVV.

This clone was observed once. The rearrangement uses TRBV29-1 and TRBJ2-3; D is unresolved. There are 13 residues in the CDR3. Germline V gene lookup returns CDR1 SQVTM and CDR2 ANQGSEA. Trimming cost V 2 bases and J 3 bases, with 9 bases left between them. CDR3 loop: CSVERIATDTQYF. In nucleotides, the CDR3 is TGCAGCGTTGAACGAATCGCGACAGATACGCAGTATTTT.

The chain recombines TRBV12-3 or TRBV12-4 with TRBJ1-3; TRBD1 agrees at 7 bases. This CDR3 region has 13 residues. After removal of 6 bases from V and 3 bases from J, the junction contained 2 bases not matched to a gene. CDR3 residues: CASRRTGGNTIYF. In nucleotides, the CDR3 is TGTGCCAGCAGACGGACAGGTGGAAACACCATATATTTT.

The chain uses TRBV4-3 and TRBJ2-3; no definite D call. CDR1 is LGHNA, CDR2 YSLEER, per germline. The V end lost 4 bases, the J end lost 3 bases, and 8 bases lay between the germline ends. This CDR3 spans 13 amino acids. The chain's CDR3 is CASSPDPTDTQYF. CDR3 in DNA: TGCGCCAGCAGCCCCGATCCGACAGATACGCAGTATTTT.

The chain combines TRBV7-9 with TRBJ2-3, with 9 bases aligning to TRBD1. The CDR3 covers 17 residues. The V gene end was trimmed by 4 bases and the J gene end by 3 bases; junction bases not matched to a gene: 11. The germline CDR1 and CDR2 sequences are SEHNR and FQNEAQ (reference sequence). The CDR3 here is CASSSSRDRVGTDTQYF. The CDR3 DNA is TGTGCCAGCAGCTCGTCCCGGGACAGGGTCGGTACAGATACGCAGTATTTT.

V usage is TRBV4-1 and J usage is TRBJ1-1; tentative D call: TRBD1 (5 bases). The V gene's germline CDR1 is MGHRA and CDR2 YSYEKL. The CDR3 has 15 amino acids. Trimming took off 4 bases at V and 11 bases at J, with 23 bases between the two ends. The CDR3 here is CASSPATVQLGWAFF. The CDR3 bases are TGCGCCAGCAGCCCAGCGACAGTTCAACTAGGTTGGGCTTTCTTT.

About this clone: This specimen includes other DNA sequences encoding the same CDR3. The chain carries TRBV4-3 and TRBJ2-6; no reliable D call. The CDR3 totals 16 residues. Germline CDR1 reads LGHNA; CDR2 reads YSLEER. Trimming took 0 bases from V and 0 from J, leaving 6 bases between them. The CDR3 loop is CASSQDRSSGANVLTF. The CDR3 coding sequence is TGCGCCAGCAGCCAAGACCGATCCTCTGGGGCCAACGTCCTGACTTTC.